One and the same sample provided the 17 T cell receptor beta chains below, sequenced in a study of blood T cell repertoires in COVID-19. Sequenced by immunoSEQ multiplex PCR; TCRdb stores in-frame clones only, minus some. The profile shows around 250,000 clones, 80% to 90% of them singletons. Sequencing was done on a sample of PBMCs or T cells enriched from blood (not recorded which). The receptor set was obtained from a man younger than 30 who had recovered from COVID-19.

This clone was counted at least ten times. The chain employs TRBV10-1 and TRBJ1-2; 10 bases line up with TRBD1. This CDR3 has 15 amino acids. Germline V gene data show CDR1 as WNHNN and CDR2 as SYGVQD (reference sequence). The ends lost 3 bases at V and 9 bases at J; junction bases unmatched: 10. CDR3 sequence (DNA): TGCGCCAGCAGTGAAGGGACAGGGGATATCCATCGCTACACCTTC. Translated, it gives CASSEGTGDIHRYTF.

The rearrangement links TRBV7-2 to TRBJ2-7, with D hard to call. The CDR3 has 14 residues. Germline V gene data show CDR1 as SGHTA and CDR2 as FQGNSA. The V end was cut by 5 bases, the J end by 0 bases, with 11 bases between. The CDR3 region is CASSATPGSYEQYF. The CDR3 DNA reads as TGTGCCAGCAGCGCAACCCCCGGCTCCTACGAGCAGTACTTC.

The chain couples TRBV10-1 to TRBJ2-2; D might be TRBD1 (6 bases). The CDR3 is made up of 14 amino acids. CDR1 is WNHNN and CDR2 is SYGVQD in the germline V gene (reference sequence). The ends were cut back, 0 bases at V and 6 bases at J, with 8 bases in the middle. CDR3 loop: CASSESGGAGELFF. Written as DNA, the CDR3 is TGCGCCAGCAGTGAGTCAGGGGGAGCCGGGGAGCTGTTTTTT.

The genes are TRBV4-1 and TRBJ1-3; D gene uncertain. CDR1 and CDR2 (germline): MGHRA, YSYEKL. The CDR3 is 20 amino acids. Between the trimmed V and J ends, which lost 0 bases and 0 bases, there was a span of 21 bases. The DNA for the CDR3 is TGCGCCAGCAGCCAAGATTTCACAGTCTATTACTCAAGCTCTGGAAACACCATATATTTT. Translating it yields CASSQDFTVYYSSSGNTIYF.

V is TRBV5-8 and J is TRBJ2-1; a weak D match, TRBD1 (5 bases). Trimming removed 3 bases from V and 4 bases from J, with 14 bases in between. The CDR3 is made up of 15 amino acids. Looked up from germline, CDR1 is SGHTS and CDR2 is YDEGEE. In DNA form, the CDR3 reads TGTGCCAGCAGCTGGGGCAACCACCGATACAATGAGCAGTTCTTC. Its translation is CASSWGNHRYNEQFF.

The CDR3 spells CAWSLTGDQPQHF. The CDR3 DNA sequence: TGTGCCTGGAGTCTAACAGGGGATCAGCCCCAGCATTTT. This chain links TRBV30 with TRBJ1-5, with 7 bases lining up with TRBD1. Germline lookup yields CDR1 GTSNPN and CDR2 SVGIG (reference sequence). This CDR3 region has 13 residues. The V gene end was trimmed by 2 bases and the J gene end by 5 bases; junction bases not matched to a gene: 3.

The chain links TRBV11-2 to TRBJ2-3; D perhaps matches TRBD2 (6 bases). V lost 2 bases and J 5 bases, leaving 11 bases between the germline ends. The CDR3 is 14 residues long. Germline-derived CDR1 and CDR2 are SGHAT and FQNNGV. The DNA for the CDR3 is TGTGCCAGCAGCTTAAATGGGGGAGGAGATACGCAGTATTTT. This sequence encodes CASSLNGGGDTQYF.

This clone appeared a few times. The chain couples TRBV21-1 to TRBJ2-5; TRBD1 is taken as the D call from the table, unchecked against the DNA. TRBV21-1 represents a pseudogene. The CDR3 spans 14 residues. CDR3 coding DNA: TGTGCCAGCAGCAAACGACAGAACCAAGAGACCCAGTACTTC. Its protein is CASSKRQNQETQYF.

The chain couples TRBV7-9 to TRBJ1-1, with D unclear. The CDR3 length is 14 residues. V shed 5 bases and J shed 3 bases, with 13 bases lying between them. The germline V gene encodes CDR1 SEHNR and CDR2 FQNEAQ (reference sequence). The chain's CDR3 is CASSPGQVDTEAFF. In DNA, the CDR3 is TGTGCCAGCAGCCCCGGTCAGGTTGACACTGAAGCTTTCTTT.

A few counts support this clone. The chain carries TRBV11-3 and TRBJ1-6; perhaps TRBD1 as D (6 bases). Germline lookup yields CDR1 SGHNT and CDR2 YENEEA. CDR3 length: 19 residues. Trimming removed 0 bases at V and 4 bases at J, with 19 bases between. For the CDR3, the DNA is TGTGCCAGCAGCTTAGATCGGGTCCCCGGGGGGCCTTATAATTCACCCCTCCACTTT. This codes for CASSLDRVPGGPYNSPLHF.

The J gene is TRBJ1-2, the V gene TRBV20-1; TRBD1 aligns across 11 bases. Per the germline V gene, CDR1 is DFQATT and CDR2 is SNEGSKA (reference sequence). CDR3 length: 15 residues. J lost 6 bases, V lost 3 bases, and 9 bases had no gene match. The DNA for the CDR3 is TGCAGTGCTAGTGCTGGACAGGGGGCTTCGGATGGCTACACCTTC. Translation: CSASAGQGASDGYTF.

The chain joins TRBV7-8 to TRBJ1-2, with 7 nucleotides matching TRBD1. J lost 6 bases, V lost 1 base, and 8 bases had no gene match. Looked up from germline, CDR1 is SGHVS and CDR2 is FQNEAQ. The CDR3 sequence is 15 residues long. CDR3 bases: TGTGCCAGCAGCTTAGTAAGGCAGGGGGTCGATGGCTACACCTTC. Translating gives CASSLVRQGVDGYTF.

Only a few counts were recorded for this clone. CDR3 sequence: CASSLTSGRINEQFF. DNA of the CDR3: TGTGCCAGCAGCCTGACTAGCGGGAGGATTAATGAGCAGTTCTTC. The chain links TRBV7-3 to TRBJ2-1, with 13 bases that match TRBD2. The CDR3 is 15 residues long. With V trimmed by 5 bases and J by 7 bases, 5 bases remained unmatched. CDR1 and CDR2 from the germline V gene are SGHTA and FQGTGA.

The V gene is TRBV5-1, the J gene TRBJ2-1, with D unclear. The germline V gene has CDR1 SGHRS and CDR2 YFSETQ. V was pared by 0 bases and J by 0 bases, with 10 bases between. This CDR3 has 16 amino acids. CDR3 sequence (DNA): TGCGCCAGCAGCTTGGATGCCAGTTACTCCTACAATGAGCAGTTCTTC. Encoded protein: CASSLDASYSYNEQFF.

The chain combines TRBV4-2 with TRBJ2-1; 12 nucleotides agree with TRBD2. This CDR3 is 15 amino acids long. In germline, CDR1 is LGHNA, CDR2 YNFKEQ. With 5 bases clipped from V and 5 bases from J, the junction kept 4 bases outside the gene matches. The CDR3 DNA reads TGTGCCAGCAGCGGTAGACTAGCGGGAGACAATGAGCAGTTCTTC. Translation gives CASSGRLAGDNEQFF.

The chain employs TRBV10-3 and TRBJ2-7; 7 bases are a match to TRBD1. Germline V gene data show CDR1 as ENHRY and CDR2 as SYGVKD. V lost 2 bases and J lost 2; bases outside the gene matches: 3. The length of the CDR3 is 14 residues. The CDR3 is CAISERTGAYEQYF. The CDR3 DNA follows: TGTGCCATCAGTGAGAGAACAGGGGCCTACGAGCAGTACTTC.

V is TRBV5-1 and J is TRBJ2-7; perhaps TRBD2 as D (6 bases). Germline lookup yields CDR1 SGHRS and CDR2 YFSETQ. The CDR3 runs to 13 residues. The V gene lost 5 bases and the J gene lost 6 bases, with 15 bases spanning the gap. The CDR3 protein is CASREEGWGEQYF. CDR3 nucleotides: TGCGCCAGCAGGGAGGAGGGCTGGGGCGAGCAGTACTTC.